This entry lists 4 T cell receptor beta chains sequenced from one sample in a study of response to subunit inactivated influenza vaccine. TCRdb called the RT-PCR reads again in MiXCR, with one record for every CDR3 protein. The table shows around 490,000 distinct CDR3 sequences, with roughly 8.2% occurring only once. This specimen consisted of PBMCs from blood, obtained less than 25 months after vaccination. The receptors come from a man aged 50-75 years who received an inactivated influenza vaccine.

The CDR3 region is CASSQDFLGGETQYF. CDR3 nucleotide sequence: TGCGCCAGCAGCCAGGACTTTTTGGGTGGGGAGACCCAGTACTTC. The chain recombines TRBV4-3 with TRBJ2-5; possible D gene TRBD2, 5 bases. Germline values: CDR1 LGHNA, CDR2 YSLEER. V was trimmed by 3 bases and J by 5 bases, leaving 16 bases between them. The CDR3 is 15 amino acids.

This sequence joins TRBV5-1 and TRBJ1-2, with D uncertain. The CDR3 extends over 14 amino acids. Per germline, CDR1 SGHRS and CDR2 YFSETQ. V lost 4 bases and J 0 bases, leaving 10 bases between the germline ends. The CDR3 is CASSTDGTNYGYTF. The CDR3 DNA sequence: TGCGCCAGCAGCACGGACGGGACTAACTATGGCTACACCTTC.

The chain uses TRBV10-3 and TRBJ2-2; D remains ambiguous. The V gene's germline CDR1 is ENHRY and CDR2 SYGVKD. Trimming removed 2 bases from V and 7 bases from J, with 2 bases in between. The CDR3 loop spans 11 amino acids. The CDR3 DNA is TGTGCCATCAGTGAGAGCGGGGAGCTGTTTTTT. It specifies CAISESGELFF.

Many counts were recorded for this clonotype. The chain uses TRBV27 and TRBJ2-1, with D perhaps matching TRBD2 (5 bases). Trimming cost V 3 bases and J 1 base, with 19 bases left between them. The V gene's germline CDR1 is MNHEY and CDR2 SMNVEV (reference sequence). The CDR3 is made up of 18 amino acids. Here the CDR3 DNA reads TGTGCCAGCAGTTTTGTAGTCGGGGAGTTTAATTCCTACAATGAGCAGTTCTTC. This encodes CASSFVVGEFNSYNEQFF.